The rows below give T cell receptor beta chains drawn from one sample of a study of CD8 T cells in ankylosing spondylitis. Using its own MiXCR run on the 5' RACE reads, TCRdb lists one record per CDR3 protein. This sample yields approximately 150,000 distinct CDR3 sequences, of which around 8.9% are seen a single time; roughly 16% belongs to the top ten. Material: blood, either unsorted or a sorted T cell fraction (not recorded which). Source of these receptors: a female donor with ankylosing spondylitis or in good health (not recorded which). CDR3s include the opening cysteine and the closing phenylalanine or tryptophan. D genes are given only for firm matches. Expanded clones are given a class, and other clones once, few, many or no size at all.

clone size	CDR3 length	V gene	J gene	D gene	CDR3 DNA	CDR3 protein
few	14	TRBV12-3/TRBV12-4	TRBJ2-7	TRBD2	TGTGCCAGCAGTTTTAGCGGGAGAGAAGCCGAGCAGTACTTC	CASSFSGREAEQYF
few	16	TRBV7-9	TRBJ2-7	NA	TGTGCCAGCAGCCCCGGGGCCTCGGGGCGTGGATACGAGCAGTACTTC	CASSPGASGRGYEQYF
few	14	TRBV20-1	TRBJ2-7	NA	TGCAGTGCAATGGACCCCCAGGTCCTGTACGAGCAGTACTTC	CSAMDPQVLYEQYF
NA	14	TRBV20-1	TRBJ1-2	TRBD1	TGCAGTGCTAGCCCGGACAGGACTAACTATGGCTACACCTTC	CSASPDRTNYGYTF
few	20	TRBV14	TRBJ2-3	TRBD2	TGTGCCAGCAGCCAAGTCTACGGAGGACTAGCGGGAGGTTATGTAGATACGCAGTATTTT	CASSQVYGGLAGGYVDTQYF
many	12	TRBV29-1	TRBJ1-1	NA	TGCAGCTTCCTCGTGCTATCCACTGAAGCTTTCTTT	CSFLVLSTEAFF
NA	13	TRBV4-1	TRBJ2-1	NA	TGCGCCAGCAGCCAAGTCAGAGACAATGAGCAGTTCTTC	CASSQVRDNEQFF
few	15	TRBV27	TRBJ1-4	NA	TGTGCCAGCTGCAGGACAGCACTCATCAGTGAAAAACTGTTTTTT	CASCRTALISEKLFF
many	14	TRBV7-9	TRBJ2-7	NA	TGTGCCAGCAGCTACGATAGGAGCTCCTACGAGCAGTACTTC	CASSYDRSSYEQYF
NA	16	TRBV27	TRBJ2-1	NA	TGTGCCAGCAGTTATTCGGGCACGGGCTCCTACAATGAGCAGTTCTTC	CASSYSGTGSYNEQFF
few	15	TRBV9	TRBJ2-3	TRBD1	TGTGCCAGCACCCGCGGACAGGGAGTCACAGATACGCAGTATTTT	CASTRGQGVTDTQYF
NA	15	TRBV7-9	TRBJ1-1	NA	TGTGCCAGCAGCTTAACCGCAAGGACGGGACCTGAAGCTTTCTTT	CASSLTARTGPEAFF
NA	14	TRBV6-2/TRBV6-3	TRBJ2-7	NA	TGTGCCAGCAATGAGGAGCGGCCCCCGGGCGAGCAGTACTTC	CASNEERPPGEQYF
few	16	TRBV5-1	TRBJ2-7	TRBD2	TGCGCCAGCAGCTTGGGGCTAGCGGGAGGGGTTCGCGAGCAGTACTTC	CASSLGLAGGVREQYF
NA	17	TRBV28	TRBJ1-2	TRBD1	TGTGCCGGGGCCGGGACAGGGCGTGTAAGGAAGAACTATGGCTACACCTTC	CAGAGTGRVRKNYGYTF
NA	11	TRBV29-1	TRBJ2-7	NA	TGCAGCGTTGGGCAGGCGTACGAGCAGTACTTC	CSVGQAYEQYF
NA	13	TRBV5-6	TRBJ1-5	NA	TGTGCCAGCAGCGCGACAGGTAATCAGCCCCAGCATTTT	CASSATGNQPQHF
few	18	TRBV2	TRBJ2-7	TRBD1	TGTGCCAGCAGCTCAGGCGGACAGGGCGCGGTACCAGCCTACGAGCAGTACTTC	CASSSGGQGAVPAYEQYF
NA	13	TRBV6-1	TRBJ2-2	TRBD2	TGTGCCAGCAGCGGGAGGGAGGCCGGGGAGCTGTTTTTT	CASSGREAGELFF
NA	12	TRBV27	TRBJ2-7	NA	TGTGCCAGCAGAACGGGAGTCTACGAGCAGTACTTC	CASRTGVYEQYF
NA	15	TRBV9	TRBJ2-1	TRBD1	TGTGCCAGCAGCGTTGGGACAGCAACCTACAATGAGCAGTTCTTC	CASSVGTATYNEQFF
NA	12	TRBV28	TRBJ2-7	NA	TGTGCCAGCAGCCCGGCTAATGGCGAGCAGTACTTC	CASSPANGEQYF
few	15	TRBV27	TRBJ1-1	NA	TGTGCCAGCAGTTTATCGTTCAGGGGTGACACTGAAGCTTTCTTT	CASSLSFRGDTEAFF
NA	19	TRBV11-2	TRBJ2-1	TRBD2	TGTGCCAGCAGCTTAGAGGGGGGGCTAGCGGGAGATCGAAACAATGAGCAGTTCTTC	CASSLEGGLAGDRNNEQFF
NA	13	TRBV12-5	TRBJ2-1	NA	TGTGCTAGTGGTTTTGGGCTAGTTGATGAGCAGTTCTTC	CASGFGLVDEQFF
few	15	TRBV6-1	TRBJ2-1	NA	TGTGCCAGCAGTCGAGACTCCCCTCGTTACAATGAGCAGTTCTTC	CASSRDSPRYNEQFF
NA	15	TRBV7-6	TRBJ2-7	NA	TGTGCCAGCAGCCCAGGATCCGGGACGGACTACGAGCAGTACTTC	CASSPGSGTDYEQYF
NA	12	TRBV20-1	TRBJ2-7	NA	TGCAGTGTTAACGGACAGTCCTACGAGCTGTACTTC	CSVNGQSYELYF
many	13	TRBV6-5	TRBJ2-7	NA	TGTGCCAGCAGTTACTCGTTAGTAAGCGAGCAGTACTTC	CASSYSLVSEQYF
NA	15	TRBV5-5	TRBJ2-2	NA	TGTGCCAGCAGCTTGGCACGGCAGAACACCGGGGAGCTGTTTTTT	CASSLARQNTGELFF
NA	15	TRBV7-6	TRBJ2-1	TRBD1	TGTGCCAGCAGCTCCCCCGACAGGGGGCTCAATGAGCAGTTCTTC	CASSSPDRGLNEQFF
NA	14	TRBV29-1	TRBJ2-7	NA	TGCAGCGTTGTGGGTGGGGACGCCAACTACGAGCAGTACTTC	CSVVGGDANYEQYF
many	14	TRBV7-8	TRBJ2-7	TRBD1	TGTGCCAGCGCCGAACGGGACAGCTCCTACGAGCAGTACTTC	CASAERDSSYEQYF
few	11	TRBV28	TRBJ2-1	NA	TGTGCCAGCAGTTTTGCTAATGAGCAGTTCTTC	CASSFANEQFF
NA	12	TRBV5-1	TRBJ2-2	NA	TGCGCCAGCAGCTTGGCCGGAGGGGAGCTGTTTTTT	CASSLAGGELFF
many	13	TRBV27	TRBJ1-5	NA	TGTGCCACCGCATTTAATAGCAATCAGCCCCAGCATTTT	CATAFNSNQPQHF
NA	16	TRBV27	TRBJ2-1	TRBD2	TGTGCCAGCAGTTTATCGGTAATAGCGGGAGCGGGTGAGCAGTTCTTC	CASSLSVIAGAGEQFF
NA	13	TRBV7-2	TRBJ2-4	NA	TGTGCCAGCAGCGCCCCAAACGAGGACATTCAGTACTTC	CASSAPNEDIQYF
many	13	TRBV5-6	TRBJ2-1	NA	TGTGCCAGCAGCATGGGAACCTACAATGAGCAGTTCTTC	CASSMGTYNEQFF
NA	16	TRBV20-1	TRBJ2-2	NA	TGCAGTGCTAGAGACCCGACGACCCCCGACACCGGGGAGCTGTTTTTT	CSARDPTTPDTGELFF
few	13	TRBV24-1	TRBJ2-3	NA	TGTGCCACCAGTGATTTGCTGGGTGATACGCAGTATTTT	CATSDLLGDTQYF
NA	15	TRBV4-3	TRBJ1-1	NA	TGCGCCAGCAGCCAAGATCTAAACAGAAAGACTGAAGCTTTCTTT	CASSQDLNRKTEAFF
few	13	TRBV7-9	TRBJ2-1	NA	TGTGCCAGCAGCCGTACAGCATACAATGAGCAGTTCTTC	CASSRTAYNEQFF
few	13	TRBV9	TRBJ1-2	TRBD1	TGTGCCAGCAGCGTAGGGACAGGGGATGACTACACCTTC	CASSVGTGDDYTF
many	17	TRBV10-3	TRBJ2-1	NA	TGTGCCATCAGTGAGCCAAAAGATACAATCCGTATCGGTGAGCAGTTCTTC	CAISEPKDTIRIGEQFF
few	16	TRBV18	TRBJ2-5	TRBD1	TGTGCCAGCTCACCGCTCCGGGACAGGGACGAAGAGACCCAGTACTTC	CASSPLRDRDEETQYF
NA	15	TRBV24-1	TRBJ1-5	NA	TGTGCCACCAGTGGGGGAGGGGAGCCCAATCAGCCCCAGCATTTT	CATSGGGEPNQPQHF
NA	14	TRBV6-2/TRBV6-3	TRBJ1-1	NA	TGTGCCAGCAGTACTCGGGGGAGCTACTCTGAAGCTTTCTTT	CASSTRGSYSEAFF
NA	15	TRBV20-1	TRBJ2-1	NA	TGCAGTGCTAGAGATCGAATCCGGGGACCTTTAGGAGGGAGCTTC	CSARDRIRGPLGGSF
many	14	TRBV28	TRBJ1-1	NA	TGTGCCAGCCTTCCGGGGAGTCTGAACACTGAAGCTTTCTTT	CASLPGSLNTEAFF
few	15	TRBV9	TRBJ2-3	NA	TGTGCCAGCAGCGAAATTGGGACTCCTCCAGATACGCAGTATTTT	CASSEIGTPPDTQYF
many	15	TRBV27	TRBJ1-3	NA	TGTGCCAGCAGTTTACGAGCGGGTTCTGGAAACACCATATATTTT	CASSLRAGSGNTIYF
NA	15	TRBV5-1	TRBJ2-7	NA	TGCGCCAGCAGCTACTTACAGGGTGGGGGCTACGAGCAGTACTTC	CASSYLQGGGYEQYF
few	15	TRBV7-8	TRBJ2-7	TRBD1	TGTGCCAGCAGTCAGGGACAGGGGTTAGGCAACGAGCAGTACTTC	CASSQGQGLGNEQYF
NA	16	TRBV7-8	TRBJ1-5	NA	TGTGCCAGCAGCTCCCTTACCGTTGCGACTAATCAGCCCCAGCATTTT	CASSSLTVATNQPQHF
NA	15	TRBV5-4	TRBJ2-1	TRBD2	TGTGCCAGCAGCTTGAGGCGGGAGCGGTACAATGAGCAGTTCTTC	CASSLRRERYNEQFF
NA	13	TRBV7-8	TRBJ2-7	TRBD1	TGTGCCAGCAGCCTAAGGACAGGGAGAGAGCAGTACTTC	CASSLRTGREQYF
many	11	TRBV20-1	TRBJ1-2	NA	TGCAGTGCTCAAACGATGGGTGGCTACACCTTC	CSAQTMGGYTF